These 14 T cell receptor beta chains came from one sample sequenced in a study of cytomegalovirus exposure and HLA in healthy donors. Use of 60 Vbeta and 13 Jbeta primers characterized the PCR. Using immunoSEQ multiplex PCR, the repertoire was profiled, and TCRdb retains in-frame clones only, with some absent. The table includes a few hundred thousand clones, approximately 91% detected once. The specimen was PBMCs. The receptor source for this set is a girl aged 2 to 9 in good health and CMV-seronegative.

This clone was counted once. The V and J genes are TRBV19 and TRBJ1-1; 8 bases are a match to TRBD1. Germline V CDR1 and CDR2: LNHDA, SQIVND (reference sequence). The CDR3 runs 14 residues. After removal of 7 bases from V and 3 bases from J, the junction contained 7 bases not matched to a gene. This CDR3 reads CASKRTGTHTEAFF. The CDR3 nucleotides are TGTGCCAGTAAACGGACAGGGACTCACACTGAAGCTTTCTTT.

Here the CDR3 reads CASSPRWTGHDNEQFF. The CDR3 DNA sequence: TGTGCCAGCAGCCCACGATGGACAGGGCATGACAATGAGCAGTTCTTC. V usage is TRBV7-9 and J usage is TRBJ2-1, with TRBD1 matching 8 bases. The germline CDR1 and CDR2 sequences are SEHNR and FQNEAQ (reference sequence). The trim removed 5 bases at V and 5 bases at J, leaving 11 bases unmatched. The CDR3 totals 16 residues. Full variable domain (outside the CDR3, taken from reference TRBV7-9 and TRBJ2-1): DTGVSQNPRHKITKRGQNVTFRCDPISEHNRLYWYRQTLGQGPEFLTYFQNEAQLEKSRLLSDRFSAERPKGSFSTLEIQRTEQGDSAMYLCASSPRWTGHDNEQFFGPGTRLTVL.

The chain employs TRBV9 and TRBJ2-2; the match to TRBD2 covers 9 bases. Germline loops: CDR1 SGDLS, CDR2 YYNGEE. The CDR3 covers 15 residues. V gave up 3 bases and J gave up 7 bases; unmatched junction bases: 7. CDR3 nucleotides: TGTGCCAGCAGCGCTGGCGGGGGGGCCGACGGGGAGCTGTTTTTT. This sequence encodes CASSAGGGADGELFF.

The chain has TRBV28 and TRBJ1-4, with 8 bases lining up with TRBD1. Germline CDR1 MDHEN, CDR2 SYDVKM. The V and J ends lost 5 bases and 7 bases, in that order; junction bases with no gene match: 12. The CDR3 totals 16 residues. Written as DNA, the CDR3 is TGTGCCAGCAGTCTCCCCCAGGGGGCCGGCATTGAAAAACTGTTTTTT. This codes for CASSLPQGAGIEKLFF.

The chain uses TRBV25-1 and TRBJ1-1, with TRBD1 as a possible D gene (5 bases). Trimming removed 4 bases from V and 1 base from J, with 7 bases in between. The CDR3 totals 13 residues. Germline lookup yields CDR1 MGHDK and CDR2 SYGVNS. DNA for the CDR3: TGTGCCAGCAGTGCCACAGGGAACACTGAAGCTTTCTTT. It codes for CASSATGNTEAFF.

For this clone: The junction differs from germline at one of its ends, possibly a read error. The chain joins TRBV5-1 to TRBJ2-5; a weak D match, TRBD1 (5 bases). CDR1 SGHRS and CDR2 YFSETQ come from the germline V gene. CDR3 size: 14 residues. The CDR3 DNA is TGCGCCAGCAGTCTGGGGCGGACCCAAGAGACCCCGTACTTC. It translates to CASSLGRTQETPYF. Full variable domain (missing parts from reference TRBV5-1 and TRBJ2-5): KAGVTQTPRYLIKTRGQQVTLSCSPISGHRSVSWYQQTPGQGLQFLFEYFSETQRNKGNFPGRFSGRQFSNSRSEMNVSTLELGDSALYLCASSLGRTQETPYFGPGTRLLVL.

This clone was seen only once. The genes are TRBV2 and TRBJ2-3; D perhaps matches TRBD2 (5 bases). This CDR3 has 17 amino acids. CDR1 and CDR2 from the germline V gene are SNHLY and FYNNEI. V was pared by 0 bases and J by 0 bases, with 13 bases between. Written as DNA, the CDR3 is TGTGCCAGCAGTGAAGCGAGGGTAGAAACTAGCACAGATACGCAGTATTTT. Translated: CASSEARVETSTDTQYF.

V is TRBV5-4 and J is TRBJ1-3, with D hard to call. V gave up 2 bases and J gave up 5 bases, with 11 bases separating them. Germline lookup yields CDR1 SGHNT and CDR2 YYREEE (reference sequence). This CDR3 has 14 amino acids. This chain's CDR3 is CASSFGTARNTIYF. The CDR3 DNA reads as TGTGCCAGCAGCTTCGGAACAGCCCGAAACACCATATATTTT.

The chain links TRBV6-5 to TRBJ1-2; D may be TRBD1 (6 bases). CDR1 MNHEY and CDR2 SVGAGI come from the germline V gene. Trimming stripped 2 bases from V and 3 bases from J, with 13 bases between. This CDR3 has 15 residues. The chain's CDR3 is CASSYTRGLDYGYTF. As DNA, the CDR3 is TGTGCCAGCAGTTACACCAGGGGCCTTGACTATGGCTACACCTTC.

V and J are TRBV19 and TRBJ2-7, with a possible D match to TRBD1 (5 bases). This CDR3 is built from 17 residues. The V gene lost 0 bases and the J gene lost 1 base, with 16 bases spanning the gap. Germline lookup yields CDR1 LNHDA and CDR2 SQIVND (reference sequence). CDR3 protein: CASSIDRATGESYEQYF. The DNA of the CDR3 is TGTGCCAGTAGTATAGATCGGGCAACAGGAGAGTCCTACGAGCAGTACTTC.

This rearrangement joins TRBV4-1 to TRBJ1-6; D is unresolved. The V gene lost 2 bases and the J gene lost 6 bases, with 8 bases spanning the gap. The germline gives CDR1 MGHRA, CDR2 YSYEKL. This CDR3 contains 14 residues. CDR3 in amino acids: CASSQLTANSPLHF. For the CDR3, the DNA is TGCGCCAGCAGCCAACTCACAGCTAATTCACCCCTCCACTTT.

The gene calls are TRBV13 and TRBJ1-1; tentative D call: TRBD1 (5 bases). The V and J ends lost 5 bases and 1 base respectively, with 8 bases between them. The germline V gene encodes CDR1 PRHDT and CDR2 FYEKMQ (reference sequence). This CDR3 region has 13 residues. The CDR3 spells CASSKGRNTEAFF. CDR3 nucleotides: TGTGCCAGCAGCAAGGGGCGGAACACTGAAGCTTTCTTT.

The CDR3 reads CASSEYKGERETQYF. Here the CDR3 DNA reads TGTGCCAGCAGTGAATACAAGGGGGAAAGAGAGACCCAGTACTTC. The chain has TRBV25-1 and TRBJ2-5; D is possibly TRBD1 (6 bases). Trimming pared 0 bases from V and 4 bases from J, leaving 12 bases between. CDR3 length equals 15 residues. Germline V gene data show CDR1 as MGHDK and CDR2 as SYGVNS.

This clone was seen only once. The chain combines TRBV11-2 with TRBJ2-1, with D tentatively TRBD1 (5 bases). V shed 5 bases and J shed 8 bases, with 25 bases lying between them. Germline V gene sequence: CDR1 SGHAT, CDR2 FQNNGV. CDR3 length equals 17 residues. The CDR3 coding sequence is TGTGCCAGCAGCCCCTCTGGGGCCCCACCTCACATGGATGAGCAGTTCTTC. This translates into CASSPSGAPPHMDEQFF. The variable domain in full, with the rest retrieved from reference TRBV11-2 and TRBJ2-1, is EAGVAQSPRYKIIEKRQSVAFWCNPISGHATLYWYQQILGQGPKLLIQFQNNGVVDDSQLPKDRFSAERLKGVDSTLKIQPAKLEDSAVYLCASSPSGAPPHMDEQFFGPGTRLTVL.